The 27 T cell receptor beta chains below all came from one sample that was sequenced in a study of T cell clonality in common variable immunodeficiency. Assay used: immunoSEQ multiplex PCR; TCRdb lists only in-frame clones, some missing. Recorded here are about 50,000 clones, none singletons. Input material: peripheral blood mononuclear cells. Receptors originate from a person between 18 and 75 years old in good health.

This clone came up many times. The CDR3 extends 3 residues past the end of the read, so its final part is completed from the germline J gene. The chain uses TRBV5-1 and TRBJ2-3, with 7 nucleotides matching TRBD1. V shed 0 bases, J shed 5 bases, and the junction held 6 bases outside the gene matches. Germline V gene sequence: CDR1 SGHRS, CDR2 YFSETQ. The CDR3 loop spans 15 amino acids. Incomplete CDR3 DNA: TGCGCCAGCAGCTTGGCCGACAGGGAAGGAGATACG. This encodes CASSLADREGDT. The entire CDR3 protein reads CASSLADREGDTQYF.

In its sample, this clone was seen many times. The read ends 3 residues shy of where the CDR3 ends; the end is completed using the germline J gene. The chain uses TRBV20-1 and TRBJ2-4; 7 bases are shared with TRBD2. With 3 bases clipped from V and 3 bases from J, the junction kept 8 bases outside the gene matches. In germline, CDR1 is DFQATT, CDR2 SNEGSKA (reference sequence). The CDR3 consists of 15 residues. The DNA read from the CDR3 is TGCAGTGCTAGGGCCCCCCTAGCGGACAAAAACATT. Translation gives CSARAPLADKNI. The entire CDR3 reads CSARAPLADKNIQYF.

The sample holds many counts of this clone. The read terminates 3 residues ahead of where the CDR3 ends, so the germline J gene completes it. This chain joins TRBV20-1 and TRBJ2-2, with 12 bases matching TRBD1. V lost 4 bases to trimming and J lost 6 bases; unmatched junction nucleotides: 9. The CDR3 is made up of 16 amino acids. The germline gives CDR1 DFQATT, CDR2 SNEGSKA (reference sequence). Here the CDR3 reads CSAIRPGQGAAGELFF. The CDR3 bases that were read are TGCAGTGCTATTCGACCGGGACAGGGGGCAGCCGGGGAG.

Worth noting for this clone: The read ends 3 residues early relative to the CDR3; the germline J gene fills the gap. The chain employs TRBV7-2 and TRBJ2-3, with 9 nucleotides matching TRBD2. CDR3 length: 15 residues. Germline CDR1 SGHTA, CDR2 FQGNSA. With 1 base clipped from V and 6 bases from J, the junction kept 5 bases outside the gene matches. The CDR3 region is CASSLVSRGGDTQYF. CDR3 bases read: TGTGCCAGCAGCTTAGTTTCGCGGGGGGGGGATACG. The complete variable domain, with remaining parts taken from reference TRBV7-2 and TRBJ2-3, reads GAGVSQSPSNKVTEKGKDVELRCDPISGHTALYWYRQSLGQGLEFLIYFQGNSAPDKSGLPSDRFSAERTGGSVSTLTIQRTQQEDSAVYLCASSLVSRGGDTQYFGPGTRLTVL.

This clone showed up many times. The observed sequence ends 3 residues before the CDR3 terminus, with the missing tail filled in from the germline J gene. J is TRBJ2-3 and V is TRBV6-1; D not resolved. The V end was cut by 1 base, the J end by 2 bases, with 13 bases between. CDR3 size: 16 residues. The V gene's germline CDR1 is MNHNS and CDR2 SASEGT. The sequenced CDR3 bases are TGTGCCAGCAGTGAAGTCCACTTCCGTAACACAGATACG. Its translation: CASSEVHFRNTDT. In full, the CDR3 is CASSEVHFRNTDTQYF.

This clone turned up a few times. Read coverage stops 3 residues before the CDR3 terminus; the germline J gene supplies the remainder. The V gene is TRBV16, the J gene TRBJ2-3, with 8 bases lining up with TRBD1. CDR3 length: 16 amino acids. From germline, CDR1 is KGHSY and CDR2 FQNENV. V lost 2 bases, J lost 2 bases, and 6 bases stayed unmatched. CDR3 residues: CASSQLQGGHTDTQYF. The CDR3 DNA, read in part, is TGTGCCAGCAGCCAACTACAGGGGGGTCACACAGATACG.

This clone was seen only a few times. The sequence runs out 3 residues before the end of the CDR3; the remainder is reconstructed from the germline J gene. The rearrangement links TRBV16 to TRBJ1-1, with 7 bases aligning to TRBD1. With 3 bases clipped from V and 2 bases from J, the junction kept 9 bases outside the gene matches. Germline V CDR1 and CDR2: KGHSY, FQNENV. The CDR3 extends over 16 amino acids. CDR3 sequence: CASSHQHRGRNTEAFF. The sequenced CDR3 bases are TGTGCCAGCAGCCATCAACACAGGGGACGAAACACTGAA.

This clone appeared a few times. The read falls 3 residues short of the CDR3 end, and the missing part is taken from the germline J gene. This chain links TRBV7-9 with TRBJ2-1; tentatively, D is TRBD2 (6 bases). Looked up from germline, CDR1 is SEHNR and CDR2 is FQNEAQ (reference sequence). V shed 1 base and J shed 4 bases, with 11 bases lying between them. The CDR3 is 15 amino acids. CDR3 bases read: TGTGCCAGCAGCTTAGGGGACTCCTTTTACAATGAG. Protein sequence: CASSLGDSFYNE. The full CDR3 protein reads CASSLGDSFYNEQFF.

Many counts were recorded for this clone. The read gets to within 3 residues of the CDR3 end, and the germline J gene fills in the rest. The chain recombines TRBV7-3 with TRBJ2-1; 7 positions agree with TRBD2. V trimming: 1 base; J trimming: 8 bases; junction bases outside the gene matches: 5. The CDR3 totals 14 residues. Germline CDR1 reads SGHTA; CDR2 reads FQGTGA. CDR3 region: CASSLKGGSYEQFF. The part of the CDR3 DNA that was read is TGTGCCAGCAGCTTAAAGGGCGGGAGCTATGAG.

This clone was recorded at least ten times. The CDR3: CASRPPGQGREKLFF. Incomplete CDR3 DNA: TGTGCCAGCAGGCCACCGGGACAGGGAAGGGAAAAA. The chain couples TRBV7-9 to TRBJ1-4; 9 bases agree with TRBD1. The CDR3 end is not reached by the read, which stops 3 residues before it; the germline J gene fills it in. The V gene's germline CDR1 is SEHNR and CDR2 FQNEAQ (reference sequence). The V segment lost 6 bases and the J segment 8 bases; nucleotides outside the gene matches: 10. This CDR3 has 15 residues.

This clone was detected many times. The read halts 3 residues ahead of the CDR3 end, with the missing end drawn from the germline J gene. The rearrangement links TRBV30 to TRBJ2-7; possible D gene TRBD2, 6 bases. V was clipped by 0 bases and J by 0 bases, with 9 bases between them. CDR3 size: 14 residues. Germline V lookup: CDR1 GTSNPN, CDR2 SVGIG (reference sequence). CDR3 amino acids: CAWSVGGTSYEQYF. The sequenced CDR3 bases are TGTGCCTGGAGTGTTGGGGGGACCTCCTACGAG.

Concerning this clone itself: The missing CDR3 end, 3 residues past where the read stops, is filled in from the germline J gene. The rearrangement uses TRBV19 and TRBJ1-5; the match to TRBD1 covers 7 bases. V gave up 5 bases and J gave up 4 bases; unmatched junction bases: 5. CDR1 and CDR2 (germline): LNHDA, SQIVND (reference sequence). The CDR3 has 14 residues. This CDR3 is CASSGTGENQPQHF. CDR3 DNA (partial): TGTGCCAGTAGTGGCACAGGGGAGAATCAGCCC.

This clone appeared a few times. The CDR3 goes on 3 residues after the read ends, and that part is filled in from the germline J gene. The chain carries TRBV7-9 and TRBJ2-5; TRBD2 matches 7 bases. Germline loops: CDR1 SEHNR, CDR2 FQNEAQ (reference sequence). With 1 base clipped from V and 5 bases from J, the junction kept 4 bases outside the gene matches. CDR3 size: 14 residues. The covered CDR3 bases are TGTGCCAGCAGCTTAGGGGCGGGAGAGGAGACC. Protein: CASSLGAGEET. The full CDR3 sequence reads CASSLGAGEETQYF.

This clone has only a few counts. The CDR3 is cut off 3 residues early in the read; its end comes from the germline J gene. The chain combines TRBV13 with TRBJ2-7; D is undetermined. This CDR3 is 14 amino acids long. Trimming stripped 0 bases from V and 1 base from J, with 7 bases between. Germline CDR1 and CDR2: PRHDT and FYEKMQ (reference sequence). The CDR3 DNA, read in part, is TGTGCCAGCAGCTTAGGTAGGGCTTCCTACGAG. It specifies CASSLGRASYE. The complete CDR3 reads CASSLGRASYEQYF.

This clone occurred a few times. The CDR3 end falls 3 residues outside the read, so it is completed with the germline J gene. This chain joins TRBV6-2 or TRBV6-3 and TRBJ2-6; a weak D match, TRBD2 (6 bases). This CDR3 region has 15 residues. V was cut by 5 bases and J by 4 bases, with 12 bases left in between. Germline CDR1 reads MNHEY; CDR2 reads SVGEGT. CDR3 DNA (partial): TGTGCCAGCAGTCACGGGGGTTCAGGGGCCAACGTC. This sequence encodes CASSHGGSGANV. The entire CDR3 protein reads CASSHGGSGANVLTF.

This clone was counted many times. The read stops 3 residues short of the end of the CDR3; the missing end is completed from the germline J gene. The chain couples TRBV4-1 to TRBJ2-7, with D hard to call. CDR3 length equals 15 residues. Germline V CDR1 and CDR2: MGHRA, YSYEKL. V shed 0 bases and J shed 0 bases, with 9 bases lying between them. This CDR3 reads CASSQEADTSYEQYF. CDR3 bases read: TGCGCCAGCAGCCAAGAAGCCGACACCTCCTACGAG.

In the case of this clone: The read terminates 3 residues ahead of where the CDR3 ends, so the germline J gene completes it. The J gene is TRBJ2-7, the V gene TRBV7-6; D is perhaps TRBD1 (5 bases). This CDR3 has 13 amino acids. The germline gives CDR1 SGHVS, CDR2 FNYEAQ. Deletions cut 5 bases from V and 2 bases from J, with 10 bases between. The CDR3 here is CASSIEQAYEQYF. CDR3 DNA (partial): TGTGCCAGCAGCATAGAACAGGCCTACGAG.

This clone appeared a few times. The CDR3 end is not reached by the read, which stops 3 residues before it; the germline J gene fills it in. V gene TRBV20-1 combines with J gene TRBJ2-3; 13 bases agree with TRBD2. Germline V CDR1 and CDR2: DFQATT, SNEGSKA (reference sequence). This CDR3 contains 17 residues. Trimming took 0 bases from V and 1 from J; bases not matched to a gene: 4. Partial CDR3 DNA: TGCAGTGCTAGAGATCTAGGACTAGCGGGGGGCACAGATACG. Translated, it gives CSARDLGLAGGTDT. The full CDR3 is CSARDLGLAGGTDTQYF.

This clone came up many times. The DNA read from the CDR3 is TGTGCCAGTAGTATAGTCGCAGGGAGTCATCAGCCC. This translates into CASSIVAGSHQP. The entire CDR3 protein is CASSIVAGSHQPQHF. The V call is TRBV19, the J call TRBJ1-5; TRBD1 is a possible D gene (5 bases). The read comes to an end 3 residues before the CDR3 does, leaving the germline J gene to fill in the end. This CDR3 has 15 amino acids. CDR1 is LNHDA, CDR2 SQIVND, per germline (reference sequence). Trimming stripped 1 base from V and 5 bases from J, with 12 bases between. Variable domain in full (rest from reference TRBV19 and TRBJ1-5): DGGITQSPKYLFRKEGQNVTLSCEQNLNHDAMYWYRQDPGQGLRLIYYSQIVNDFQKGDIAEGYSVSREKKESFPLTVTSAQKNPTAFYLCASSIVAGSHQPQHFGDGTRLSIL.

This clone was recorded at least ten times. The covered CDR3 bases are TGTGCCAGTAGTTTCCAGGGAAGGGGCCCTCAGCCC. Translation: CASSFQGRGPQP. The whole CDR3 reads CASSFQGRGPQPQHF. The chain is built from TRBV19 and TRBJ1-5, with D perhaps TRBD1 (5 bases). The read comes to an end 3 residues before the CDR3 does, leaving the germline J gene to fill in the end. CDR1 is LNHDA and CDR2 is SQIVND in the germline V gene (reference sequence). The CDR3 contains 15 residues. The V gene lost 5 bases and the J gene lost 6 bases, with 17 bases spanning the gap.

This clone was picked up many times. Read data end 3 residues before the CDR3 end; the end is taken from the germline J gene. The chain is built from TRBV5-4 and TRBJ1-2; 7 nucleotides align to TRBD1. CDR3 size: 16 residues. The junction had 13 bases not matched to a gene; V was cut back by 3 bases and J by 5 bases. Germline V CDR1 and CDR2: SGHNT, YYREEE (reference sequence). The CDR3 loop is CASSYYKRQGGYGYTF. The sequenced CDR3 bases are TGTGCCAGCAGCTACTATAAACGACAGGGTGGATATGGC.

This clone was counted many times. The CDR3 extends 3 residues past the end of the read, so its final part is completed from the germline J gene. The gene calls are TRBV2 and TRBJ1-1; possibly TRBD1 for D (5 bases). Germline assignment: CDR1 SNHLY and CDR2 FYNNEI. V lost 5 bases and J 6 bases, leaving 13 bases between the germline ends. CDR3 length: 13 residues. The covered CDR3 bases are TGTGCCAGCAGTAGCGACTCCAGGGCTGAA. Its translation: CASSSDSRAE. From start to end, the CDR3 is CASSSDSRAEAFF.

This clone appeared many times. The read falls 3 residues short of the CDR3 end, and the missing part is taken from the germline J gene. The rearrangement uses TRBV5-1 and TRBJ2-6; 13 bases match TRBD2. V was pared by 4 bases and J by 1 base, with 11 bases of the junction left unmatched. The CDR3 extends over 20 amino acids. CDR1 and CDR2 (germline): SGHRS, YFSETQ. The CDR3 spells CASSPGRTSGRRSGANVLTF. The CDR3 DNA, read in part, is TGCGCCAGCAGCCCGGGGCGGACTAGCGGGAGAAGATCTGGGGCCAACGTC. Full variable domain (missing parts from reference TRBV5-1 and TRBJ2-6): KAGVTQTPRYLIKTRGQQVTLSCSPISGHRSVSWYQQTPGQGLQFLFEYFSETQRNKGNFPGRFSGRQFSNSRSEMNVSTLELGDSALYLCASSPGRTSGRRSGANVLTFGAGSRLTVL.

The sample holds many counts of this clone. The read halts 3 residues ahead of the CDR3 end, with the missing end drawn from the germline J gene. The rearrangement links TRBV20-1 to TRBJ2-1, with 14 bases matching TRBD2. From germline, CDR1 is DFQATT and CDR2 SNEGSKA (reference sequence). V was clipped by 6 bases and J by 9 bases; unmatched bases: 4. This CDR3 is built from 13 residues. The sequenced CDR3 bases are TGCAGTGCGGGACTAGCGGGAGTGGGTGAG. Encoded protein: CSAGLAGVGE. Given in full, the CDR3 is CSAGLAGVGEQFF.

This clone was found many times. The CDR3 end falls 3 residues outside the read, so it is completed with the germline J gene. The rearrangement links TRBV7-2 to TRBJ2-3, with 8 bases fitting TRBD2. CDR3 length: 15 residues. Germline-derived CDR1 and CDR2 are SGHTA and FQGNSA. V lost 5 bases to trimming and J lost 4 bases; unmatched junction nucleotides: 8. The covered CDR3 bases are TGTGCCAGCAGCCAGAGGGCGGGAGGCGCAGATACG. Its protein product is CASSQRAGGADT. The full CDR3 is CASSQRAGGADTQYF.

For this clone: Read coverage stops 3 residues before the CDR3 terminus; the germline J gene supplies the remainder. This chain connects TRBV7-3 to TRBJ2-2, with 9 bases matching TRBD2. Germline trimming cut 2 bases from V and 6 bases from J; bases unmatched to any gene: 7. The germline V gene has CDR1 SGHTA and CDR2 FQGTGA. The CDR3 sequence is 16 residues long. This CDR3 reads CASSLLRGGAAGELFF. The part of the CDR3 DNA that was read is TGTGCCAGCAGCTTATTACGCGGGGGGGCGGCCGGGGAG.

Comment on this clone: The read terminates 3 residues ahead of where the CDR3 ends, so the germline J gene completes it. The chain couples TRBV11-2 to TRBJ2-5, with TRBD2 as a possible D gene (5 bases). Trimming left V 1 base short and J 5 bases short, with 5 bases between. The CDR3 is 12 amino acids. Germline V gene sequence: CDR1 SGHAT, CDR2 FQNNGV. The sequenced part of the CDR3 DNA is TGTGCCAGCAGCTTAGTAGCGGAGACC. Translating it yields CASSLVAET. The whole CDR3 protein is CASSLVAETQYF.